One sample yielded the 11 T cell receptor beta chains listed below, sequenced in a study of blood T cell repertoires in COVID-19. Assay used: immunoSEQ multiplex PCR; TCRdb lists only in-frame clones, some missing. There are roughly 170,000 clones in the sample; 70% to 90% occur only once, and 5% to 6% lies in the top ten. The sequencing input was peripheral blood. The receptors shown here come from a woman aged 45-65 years with COVID-19, enrolled during active disease.

The chain is built from TRBV2 and TRBJ1-1, with 9 bases that match TRBD1. V dropped 9 bases and J dropped 7; count of bases not matched to a gene: 9. The CDR3 has 13 residues. Germline CDR1 is SNHLY and CDR2 is FYNNEI. CDR3 in DNA: TGTGCCAGAGAAGGACAGGGGCGAGGTGAAGCTTTCTTT. It yields the protein CAREGQGRGEAFF.

The rearrangement uses TRBV11-2 and TRBJ2-7, with TRBD2 identical over 13 bases. Germline CDR1 reads SGHAT; CDR2 reads FQNNGV. The CDR3 has 14 amino acids. V trimming: 5 bases; J trimming: 6 bases; junction bases outside the gene matches: 4. The CDR3 region is CASSIGTSGIEQYF. The CDR3 bases are TGTGCCAGCAGCATAGGGACTAGCGGGATCGAGCAGTACTTC.

The DNA for the CDR3 is TGCGCCAGCAGCTTGGTGGCCTATGGGAGCTCTGGGGCCAACGTCCTGACTTTC. As protein: CASSLVAYGSSGANVLTF. The chain recombines TRBV5-1 with TRBJ2-6; a weak D match, TRBD2 (5 bases). Germline assignment: CDR1 SGHRS and CDR2 YFSETQ. The V gene lost 0 bases and the J gene lost 0 bases, with 13 bases spanning the gap. This CDR3 comprises 18 residues. Drawing the rest from reference TRBV5-1 and TRBJ2-6, the complete variable domain is KAGVTQTPRYLIKTRGQQVTLSCSPISGHRSVSWYQQTPGQGLQFLFEYFSETQRNKGNFPGRFSGRQFSNSRSEMNVSTLELGDSALYLCASSLVAYGSSGANVLTFGAGSRLTVL.

The V call is TRBV11-2, the J call TRBJ1-4, with a weak D call TRBD1 (6 bases). V was trimmed by 6 bases and J by 13 bases, leaving 24 bases between them. CDR1 and CDR2 from the germline V gene are SGHAT and FQNNGV. The CDR3 sequence is 15 residues long. CDR3 amino acids: CASRFGQGFNEGLFF. The CDR3 nucleotides read TGTGCCAGCAGATTTGGTCAGGGGTTTAATGAGGGACTGTTTTTT.

The V call is TRBV6-5, the J call TRBJ2-3; 12 bases are shared with TRBD2. Germline CDR1 MNHEY, CDR2 SVGAGI. V lost 5 bases and J lost 6; bases outside the gene matches: 6. There are 15 residues in the CDR3. The CDR3 DNA reads as TGTGCCAGCAGTCAACTAGCGGGGGGCCCGGATACGCAGTATTTT. This sequence encodes CASSQLAGGPDTQYF.

This sequence joins TRBV19 and TRBJ2-2; weak D call: TRBD1 (5 bases). This CDR3 comprises 17 residues. V lost 0 bases, J lost 1 base, and 12 bases lay in between. The germline CDR1 and CDR2 sequences are LNHDA and SQIVND (reference sequence). The CDR3 region is CASSIEGVLRNTGELFF. CDR3 in DNA: TGTGCCAGTAGTATAGAAGGGGTTTTAAGGAACACCGGGGAGCTGTTTTTT.

This clone has just one count. The gene calls are TRBV5-4 and TRBJ2-3; D remains ambiguous. Germline lookup yields CDR1 SGHNT and CDR2 YYREEE (reference sequence). The CDR3 has 12 amino acids. Trimming cost V 2 bases and J 4 bases, with 5 bases left between them. The DNA for the CDR3 is TGTGCCAGCAGCTTTCGGGCAGATACGCAGTATTTT. This encodes CASSFRADTQYF.

The gene calls are TRBV19 and TRBJ1-2; D uncertain. Deletions cut 9 bases from V and 6 bases from J, with 11 bases between. This CDR3 has 11 residues. Germline assignment: CDR1 LNHDA and CDR2 SQIVND (reference sequence). The CDR3 here is CASLTKDGYTF. Here the CDR3 DNA reads TGTGCCAGCCTGACAAAGGATGGCTACACCTTC.

V usage is TRBV10-3 and J usage is TRBJ1-2; D is perhaps TRBD1 (6 bases). Germline assignment: CDR1 ENHRY and CDR2 SYGVKD. The CDR3 contains 14 residues. Trimming removed 0 bases from V and 4 bases from J, with 9 bases in between. CDR3 in amino acids: CAISESRDIYGYTF. CDR3 nucleotides: TGTGCCATCAGTGAGTCCCGGGACATCTATGGCTACACCTTC.

V is TRBV6-6 and J is TRBJ2-5; 7 bases align to TRBD1. Trimming at V came to 2 bases and at J to 5 bases, leaving 8 bases not matched to a gene. Germline V gene sequence: CDR1 MNHNY, CDR2 SVGAGI (reference sequence). This CDR3 comprises 15 residues. Written as DNA, the CDR3 is TGTGCCAGCAGTTACGCCGATAGGGGGCGGGAGACCCAGTACTTC. Its protein product is CASSYADRGRETQYF.

The J gene is TRBJ2-7, the V gene TRBV4-1; 12 bases fit TRBD2. This CDR3 is 15 amino acids long. Germline assignment: CDR1 MGHRA and CDR2 YSYEKL. V lost 6 bases to trimming and J lost 2 bases; unmatched junction nucleotides: 5. The CDR3 here is CASRYTSGGPYEQYF. The DNA for the CDR3 is TGCGCCAGCAGGTATACTAGCGGGGGGCCCTACGAGCAGTACTTC.